The rows below give T cell receptor beta chains drawn from one sample of a study of Ad26.COV2.S vaccination and SARS-CoV-2 variants. The table came from immunoSEQ multiplex PCR; TCRdb's copy has only in-frame clones and leaves some out. The sample contains about 680,000 clones, 80% to 90% of which appear only once. The material sequenced was peripheral blood, taken in a trial of Ad26.COV2.S vaccine versus placebo. The receptors shown here come from a person aged 18-65 years who received the Ad26.COV2.S COVID-19 vaccine or a placebo. The CDR3 runs from the conserved cysteine through the conserved F or W. A D gene is named only where the DNA matches it firmly. Rows may omit the clone size; those that give it use once, few, many or a size class.

v_call	j_call	clone_size	d_call	cdr3_aa	cdr3_nt
TRBV3-1/TRBV3-2	TRBJ2-7	.	.	CASSVLGVRSYEQYF	TGTGCCAGCAGCGTTTTGGGGGTGCGCTCCTACGAGCAGTACTTC
TRBV5-1	TRBJ2-3	.	TRBD2	CASSTRLAEPTDTQYF	TGCGCCAGCAGCACGAGACTAGCGGAGCCCACAGATACGCAGTATTTT
TRBV27	TRBJ1-5	.	.	CASSLWANQPQHF	TGTGCCAGCAGTTTATGGGCAAATCAGCCCCAGCATTTT
TRBV6-5	TRBJ2-7	.	TRBD2	CASRAGTSVYEQYF	TGTGCCAGCAGAGCCGGGACTAGCGTCTACGAGCAGTACTTC
TRBV7-9	TRBJ2-1	.	TRBD2	CARRPGLEYNEQFF	TGTGCCCGCAGGCCGGGACTAGAGTACAATGAGCAGTTCTTC
TRBV21-1	TRBJ2-2	.	.	CASNPGDRGITGELFF	TGTGCCAGCAACCCGGGAGATAGGGGTATTACCGGGGAGCTGTTTTTT
TRBV7-8	TRBJ1-6	.	TRBD1	CASSHRQGISSYNSPLHF	TGTGCCAGCAGCCATCGACAGGGGATTAGCTCCTATAATTCACCCCTCCACTTT
TRBV5-6	TRBJ2-5	.	.	CASSYLGTQYF	TGTGCCAGCAGCTACCTGGGGACCCAGTACTTC
TRBV5-4	TRBJ1-1	.	TRBD1	CASSWDRGEGNGTEAFF	TGTGCCAGCAGTTGGGACAGGGGTGAGGGGAATGGGACTGAAGCTTTCTTT
TRBV2	TRBJ1-4	.	TRBD1	CASRDRATNEKLFF	TGTGCCAGCCGGGACAGGGCAACTAATGAAAAACTGTTTTTT
TRBV27	TRBJ1-4	.	.	CASSLSDGRAGEKLFF	TGTGCCAGCAGTTTATCTGACGGGAGGGCGGGTGAAAAACTGTTTTTT
TRBV18	TRBJ2-7	.	TRBD1	CASSPRTGGIYEQYF	TGTGCCAGCTCACCAAGGACAGGGGGGATCTACGAGCAGTACTTC
TRBV7-9	TRBJ2-5	.	TRBD1	CASSLVQGRETQYF	TGTGCCAGCAGCTTAGTACAGGGGCGGGAGACCCAGTACTTC
TRBV7-6	TRBJ1-1	once	.	CASSPVDSVLVHTEAFF	TGTGCCAGCAGCCCCGTGGACAGTGTCCTGGTTCACACTGAAGCTTTCTTT
TRBV5-4	TRBJ2-5	.	TRBD2	CASSLVAGGPTQKTQYF	TGTGCCAGCAGCTTGGTGGCGGGAGGGCCTACCCAGAAGACCCAGTACTTC
TRBV6-5	TRBJ1-3	.	TRBD1	CASRRVGGDGNTIYF	TGTGCCAGCAGGAGGGTAGGGGGCGATGGAAACACCATATATTTT
TRBV2	TRBJ1-2	.	.	CASSEALVGYGYTF	TGTGCCAGCAGTGAAGCGCTTGTTGGGTACGGCTACACCTTC
TRBV5-1	TRBJ2-5	.	.	CASSLAGQGETQYF	TGCGCCAGCAGCTTGGCCGGTCAGGGGGAGACCCAGTACTTC
TRBV11-2	TRBJ2-3	once	.	CASSLKGRSQYF	TGTGCCAGCAGCTTAAAAGGGAGGTCGCAGTATTTT
TRBV7-8	TRBJ1-1	.	.	CASSYPDRGAFF	TGTGCCAGCAGCTACCCAGACCGGGGGGCTTTCTTT